This T cell receptor beta chain was retrieved from a study of blood T cell repertoires in COVID-19. The authors' processing: Amplification with reference gene primers provided the estimates of nucleated cell counts. TCRdb's copy holds only in-frame clones and misses some; the assay was immunoSEQ multiplex PCR. V, J and clone size derive from that table, while D and trimming were established from the DNA sequence. The sample yields more than 150,000 clones, about 90% seen once. The CDR3 spans 15 residues. With 3 bases removed from V and 3 bases from J, the gap between germline ends came to 11 bases. Germline lookup yields CDR1 KGHDR and CDR2 SFDVKD.

The sequenced sample consisted of peripheral blood. The sequence was obtained from a man aged 45 to 65 with acute or convalescent COVID-19. V is TRBV24-1 and J is TRBJ1-5; no clear D gene. CDR3 in DNA: TGTGCCACCAGTGATCCCAACGGGAACAATCAGCCCCAGCATTTT. Protein sequence: CATSDPNGNNQPQHF.